This TCR beta chain was captured in a study of post-analysis software for immune sequencing data. Study-wide results and limits: Patients carried a few TRBV segments more frequently than controls did, and TRBV5-6, TRBV5-1 and TRBV20-1 were among them.

This clonotype has a handful of counts. Antigen: not known. Libraries were made from TCR beta cDNA, and they carried unique molecular identifiers. One entry per CDR3 protein results from TCRdb running MiXCR on the PCR reads. There are roughly 670,000 distinct CDR3 sequences in the sample; roughly three fifths occur only once, and 11% lies in the top ten. The germline gives CDR1 MNHEY, CDR2 SVGEGT. This CDR3 has 13 amino acids. Trimming cost V 8 bases and J 4 bases, with 13 bases left between them. The receptor's source is a girl aged 2 to 9 with multiple sclerosis. What was sequenced was blood. This chain uses TRBV6-2 or TRBV6-3 with TRBJ2-3; D not resolved. The CDR3 nucleotides read TGTGCCAGCGGGCTTCTCTCGCCAGATACGCAGTATTTT. Its translation is CASGLLSPDTQYF.